The rows below give T cell receptor beta chains drawn from one sample of a study of identical twins. TCRdb used MiXCR to reprocess the 5' RACE reads, holding one entry per CDR3 protein. The sample comprises roughly 500,000 distinct CDR3 sequences, less than 25% of which are singletons, and about 0.93% rests with the top ten. These data were likewise used in another study, on T cells expressing NK-cell markers.

Sequencing was done on a sample of CD4+ T cells sorted from blood. The receptors here all came from a woman aged 18-29 years in good health. CDR3s include the opening cysteine and the closing phenylalanine or tryptophan. The D gene is left open where the match is weak.

CDR3 protein	J gene	V gene	D gene
CASSPGQGSKGTQYF	TRBJ2-5	TRBV18	TRBD1
CASSLAGTGYNEQFF	TRBJ2-1	TRBV5-1	NA
CASSELQGDFSYEQYF	TRBJ2-7	TRBV3-1	TRBD1
CSVEGHTNEQFF	TRBJ2-1	TRBV29-1	NA
CASSVDGGITDTQYF	TRBJ2-3	TRBV9	NA
CASRRDRGTDTQYF	TRBJ2-3	TRBV6-1	TRBD1
CASSQTSGYQETQYF	TRBJ2-5	TRBV7-6	TRBD2
CASSRGPGGETQYF	TRBJ2-5	TRBV9	TRBD2
CATSRPGQGRNEQYF	TRBJ2-7	TRBV15	TRBD1
CASSLRALHTDTQYF	TRBJ2-3	TRBV7-2	NA
CSARDSLRGDTGELFF	TRBJ2-2	TRBV20-1	TRBD2
CASRQGPARETQYF	TRBJ2-5	TRBV2	NA
CASSLGPPNTGELFF	TRBJ2-2	TRBV11-2	NA
CATNGLAGVDEQFF	TRBJ2-1	TRBV19	TRBD2
CASSLSRPDNSPLHF	TRBJ1-6	TRBV12-3/TRBV12-4	NA
CASSVSGARETQYF	TRBJ2-5	TRBV10-2	NA
CSVLLAGGVSYNEQFF	TRBJ2-1	TRBV29-1	TRBD2
CASSPVSGSSYNEQFF	TRBJ2-1	TRBV11-2	TRBD2
CASSLRQGNYNSPLHF	TRBJ1-6	TRBV5-4	TRBD1
CASSLSLANQPQHF	TRBJ1-5	TRBV3-1	NA
CSASGPTSVNEQFF	TRBJ2-1	TRBV20-1	NA
CASSVASDSYNEQFF	TRBJ2-1	TRBV9	NA
CATSDFRGAEQFF	TRBJ2-1	TRBV24-1	NA
CASSPEVDYGYTF	TRBJ1-2	TRBV18	NA
CASSTLEGTEAFF	TRBJ1-1	TRBV5-1	NA
CASSAPGLASSSYNEQFF	TRBJ2-1	TRBV12-3/TRBV12-4	TRBD2
CASRWSSGNTIYF	TRBJ1-3	TRBV6-1	NA
CASSYRVQRGVSYEQYF	TRBJ2-7	TRBV6-5	TRBD2
CASSHPGVGEQFF	TRBJ2-1	TRBV3-1	NA
CASSEVTARREQFF	TRBJ2-1	TRBV2	NA
CASSQVASGVGELFF	TRBJ2-2	TRBV3-1	TRBD2